Detailed here is one TCR beta chain. The antigen is not known. These data originate in a study of T cells in Graves' hyperthyroidism and ophthalmopathy. Findings of the study overall: A model of 13 V-J features distinguished ophthalmopathy from stable hyperthyroidism.

PBMCs came from 7.5 to 10 ml fresh peripheral blood. Amplified TCR beta CDR3 regions derived from RNA transcripts. Carried out on the TCR CDR3, a first-round RT-PCR used the HTBI primer set. TCRdb analysed the multiplex PCR reads with MiXCR anew, one entry per CDR3 protein. Of about 210,000 distinct CDR3 sequences listed, around 18% are singletons. Trimming took off 0 bases at V and 5 bases at J, with 14 bases between the two ends. Germline V CDR1 and CDR2: DFQATT, SNEGSKA (reference sequence). The CDR3 totals 15 residues. The chain is built from TRBV20-1 and TRBJ1-5; D is uncertain. Sequenced material: blood. The source is a man between 35 and 55 years old with Graves' hyperthyroidism. CDR3 in DNA: TGCAGTGCTAGAGATTTGAACGGTGGGTATCAGCCCCAGCATTTT. Protein product: CSARDLNGGYQPQHF.